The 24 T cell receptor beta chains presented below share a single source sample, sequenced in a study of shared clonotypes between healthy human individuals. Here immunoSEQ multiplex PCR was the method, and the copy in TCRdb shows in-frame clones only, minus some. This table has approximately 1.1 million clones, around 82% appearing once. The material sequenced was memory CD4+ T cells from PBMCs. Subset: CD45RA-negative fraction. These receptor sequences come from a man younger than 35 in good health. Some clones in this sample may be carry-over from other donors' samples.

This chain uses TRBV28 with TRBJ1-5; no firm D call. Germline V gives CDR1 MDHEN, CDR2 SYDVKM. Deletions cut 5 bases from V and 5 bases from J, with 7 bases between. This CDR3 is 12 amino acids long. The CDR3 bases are TGTGCCAGCAGTGCCGGTTATCAGCCCCAGCATTTT. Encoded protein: CASSAGYQPQHF. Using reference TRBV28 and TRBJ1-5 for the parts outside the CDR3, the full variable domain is DVKVTQSSRYLVKRTGEKVFLECVQDMDHENMFWYRQDPGLGLRLIYFSYDVKMKEKGDIPEGYSVSREKKERFSLILESASTNQTSMYLCASSAGYQPQHFGDGTRLSIL.

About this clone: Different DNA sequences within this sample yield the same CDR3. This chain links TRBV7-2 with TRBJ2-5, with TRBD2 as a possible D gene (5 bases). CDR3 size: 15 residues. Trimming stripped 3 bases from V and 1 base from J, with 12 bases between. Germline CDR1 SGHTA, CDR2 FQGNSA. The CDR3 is CASSLGSSLQETQYF. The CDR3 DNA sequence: TGTGCCAGCAGCTTGGGGTCTAGCCTCCAAGAGACCCAGTACTTC.

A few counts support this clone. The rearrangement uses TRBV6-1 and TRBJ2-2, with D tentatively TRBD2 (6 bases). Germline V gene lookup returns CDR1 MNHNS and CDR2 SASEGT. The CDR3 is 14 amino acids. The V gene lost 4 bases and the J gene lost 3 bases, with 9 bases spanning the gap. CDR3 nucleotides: TGTGCCAGCAGTGGGAGGGGATACACCGGGGAGCTGTTTTTT. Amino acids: CASSGRGYTGELFF.

The CDR3 sequence is CASSSLGRPYGYTF. The CDR3 DNA sequence: TGTGCCAGCAGCTCGCTGGGACGGCCCTATGGCTACACCTTC. The chain joins TRBV5-5 to TRBJ1-2; D is possibly TRBD1 (5 bases). Deletions cut 3 bases from V and 4 bases from J, with 13 bases between. Germline V gene data show CDR1 as SGHKS and CDR2 as YYEKEE (reference sequence). There are 14 residues in the CDR3.

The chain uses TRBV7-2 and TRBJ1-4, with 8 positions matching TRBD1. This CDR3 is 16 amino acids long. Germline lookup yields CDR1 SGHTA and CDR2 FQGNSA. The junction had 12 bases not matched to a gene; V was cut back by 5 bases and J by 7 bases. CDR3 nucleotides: TGTGCCAGCAGCCCGAATAGTGGACAGGGAAGTGAAAAACTGTTTTTT. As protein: CASSPNSGQGSEKLFF. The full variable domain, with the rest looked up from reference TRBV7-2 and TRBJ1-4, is GAGVSQSPSNKVTEKGKDVELRCDPISGHTALYWYRQSLGQGLEFLIYFQGNSAPDKSGLPSDRFSAERTGGSVSTLTIQRTQQEDSAVYLCASSPNSGQGSEKLFFGSGTQLSVL.

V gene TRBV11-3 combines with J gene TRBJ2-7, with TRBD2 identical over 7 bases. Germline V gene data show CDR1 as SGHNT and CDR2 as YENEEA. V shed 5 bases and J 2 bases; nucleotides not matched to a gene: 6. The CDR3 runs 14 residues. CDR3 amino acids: CASSPSGTTYEQYF. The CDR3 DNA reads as TGTGCCAGCAGCCCAAGCGGGACCACCTACGAGCAGTACTTC.

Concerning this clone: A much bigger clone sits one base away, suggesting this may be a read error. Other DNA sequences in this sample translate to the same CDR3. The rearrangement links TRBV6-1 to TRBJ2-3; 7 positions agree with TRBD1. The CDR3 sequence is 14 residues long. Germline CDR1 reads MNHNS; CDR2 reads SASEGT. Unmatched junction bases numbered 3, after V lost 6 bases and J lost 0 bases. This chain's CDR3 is CASSRDRSTDTQYF. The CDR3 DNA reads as TGTGCCAGCAGCCGGGACAGAAGCACAGATACGCAGTATTTT.

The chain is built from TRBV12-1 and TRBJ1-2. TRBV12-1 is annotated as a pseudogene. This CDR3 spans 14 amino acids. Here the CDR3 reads CASSFGRWAYGYTF. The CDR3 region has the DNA TGTGCCAGCAGCTTTGGGAGGTGGGCATATGGCTACACCTTC.

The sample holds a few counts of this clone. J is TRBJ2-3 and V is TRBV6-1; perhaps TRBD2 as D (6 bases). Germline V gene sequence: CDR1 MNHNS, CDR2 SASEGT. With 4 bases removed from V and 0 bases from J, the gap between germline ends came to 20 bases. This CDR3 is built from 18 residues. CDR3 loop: CASSATTGTSTSTDTQYF. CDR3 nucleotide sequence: TGTGCCAGCAGTGCGACCACCGGGACTTCTACCAGCACAGATACGCAGTATTTT.

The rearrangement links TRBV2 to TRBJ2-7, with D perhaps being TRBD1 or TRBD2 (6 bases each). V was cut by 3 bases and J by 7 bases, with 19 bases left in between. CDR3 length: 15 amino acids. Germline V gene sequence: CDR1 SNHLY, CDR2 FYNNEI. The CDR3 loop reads CASSDGQLEGWEQYF. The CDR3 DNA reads TGTGCCAGCAGTGACGGACAGTTGGAGGGTTGGGAGCAGTACTTC.

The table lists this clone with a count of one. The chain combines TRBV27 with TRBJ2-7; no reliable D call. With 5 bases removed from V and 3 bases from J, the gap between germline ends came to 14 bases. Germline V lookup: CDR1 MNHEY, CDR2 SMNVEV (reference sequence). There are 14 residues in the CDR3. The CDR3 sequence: CASSPLPKNYEQYF. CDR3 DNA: TGTGCCAGCAGTCCCCTTCCAAAGAACTACGAGCAGTACTTC.

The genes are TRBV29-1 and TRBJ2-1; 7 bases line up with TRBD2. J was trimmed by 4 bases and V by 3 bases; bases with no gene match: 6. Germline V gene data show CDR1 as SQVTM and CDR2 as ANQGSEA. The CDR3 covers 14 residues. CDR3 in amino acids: CSVDISSGYNEQFF. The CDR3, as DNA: TGCAGCGTTGATATATCTAGCGGATACAATGAGCAGTTCTTC.

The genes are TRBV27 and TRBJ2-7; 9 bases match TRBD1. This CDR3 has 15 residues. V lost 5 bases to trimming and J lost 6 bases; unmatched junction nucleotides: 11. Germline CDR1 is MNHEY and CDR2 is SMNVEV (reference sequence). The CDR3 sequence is CASSPGQGISAEQYF. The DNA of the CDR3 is TGTGCCAGCAGTCCGGGACAGGGTATTAGTGCCGAGCAGTACTTC.

The CDR3 loop reads CASSPSYSGGETQYF. In nucleotides, the CDR3 is TGTGCCAGCTCACCAAGTTATTCCGGGGGTGAGACCCAGTACTTC. The chain has TRBV18 and TRBJ2-5, with D maybe TRBD2 (6 bases). The CDR3 loop spans 15 amino acids. Germline V gene data show CDR1 as KGHSH and CDR2 as LQKENI. The ends were cut back, 2 bases at V and 5 bases at J, with 15 bases in the middle. Based on the CDR3 plus reference TRBV18 and TRBJ2-5, the full variable domain is NAGVMQNPRHLVRRRGQEARLRCSPMKGHSHVYWYRQLPEEGLKFMVYLQKENIIDESGMPKERFSAEFPKEGPSILRIQQVVRGDSAAYFCASSPSYSGGETQYFGPGTRLLVL.

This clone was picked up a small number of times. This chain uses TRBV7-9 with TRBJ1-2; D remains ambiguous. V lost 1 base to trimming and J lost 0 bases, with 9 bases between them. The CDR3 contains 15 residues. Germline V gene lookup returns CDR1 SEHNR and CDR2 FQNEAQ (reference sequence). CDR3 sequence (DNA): TGTGCCAGCAGCTTAGTGGCACCAGCTAACTATGGCTACACCTTC. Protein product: CASSLVAPANYGYTF.

The CDR3 loop reads CSASPGHTQYF. CDR3 in DNA: TGCAGTGCTAGCCCCGGCCATACGCAGTATTTT. The rearrangement uses TRBV20-1 and TRBJ2-3, with no clear D. The germline gives CDR1 DFQATT, CDR2 SNEGSKA (reference sequence). V gave up 3 bases and J gave up 7 bases, with 8 bases separating them. This CDR3 is 11 amino acids long.

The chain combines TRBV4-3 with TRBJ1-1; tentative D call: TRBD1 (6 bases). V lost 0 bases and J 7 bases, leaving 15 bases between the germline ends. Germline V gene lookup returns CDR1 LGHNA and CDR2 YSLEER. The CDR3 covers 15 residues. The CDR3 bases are TGCGCCAGCAGCCAAGATTCCAGGGGAAGGGGTGAAGCTTTCTTT. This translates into CASSQDSRGRGEAFF.

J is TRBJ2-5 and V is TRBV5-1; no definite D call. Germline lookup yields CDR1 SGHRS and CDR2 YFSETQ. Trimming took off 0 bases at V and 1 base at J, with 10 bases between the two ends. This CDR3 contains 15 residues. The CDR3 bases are TGCGCCAGCAGCTTGGGACTTTATGGCCAAGAGACCCAGTACTTC. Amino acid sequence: CASSLGLYGQETQYF.

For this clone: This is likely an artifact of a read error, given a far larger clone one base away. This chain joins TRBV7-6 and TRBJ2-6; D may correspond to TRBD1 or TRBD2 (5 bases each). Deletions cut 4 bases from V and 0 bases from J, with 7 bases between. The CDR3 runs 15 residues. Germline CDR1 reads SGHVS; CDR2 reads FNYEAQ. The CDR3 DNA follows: TGTGCCAGCAGCTCAGGGAGCTCTGGGGCCAACGTCCTGACTTTC. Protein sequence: CASSSGSSGANVLTF.

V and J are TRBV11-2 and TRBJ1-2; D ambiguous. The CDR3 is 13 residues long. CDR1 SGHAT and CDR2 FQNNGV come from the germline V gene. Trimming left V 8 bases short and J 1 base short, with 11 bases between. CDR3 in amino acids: CASAEFHNYGYTF. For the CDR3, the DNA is TGTGCCAGCGCTGAGTTTCATAACTATGGCTACACCTTC.

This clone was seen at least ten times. CDR3 in amino acids: CASGPTSGRARSNEQFF. Written as DNA, the CDR3 is TGTGCTAGTGGGCCAACTAGCGGGAGGGCCAGGAGCAATGAGCAGTTCTTC. V gene TRBV12-5 combines with J gene TRBJ2-1; TRBD2 matches at 13 bases. Germline assignment: CDR1 LGHNT and CDR2 FRNRAP. V trimming: 6 bases; J trimming: 6 bases; junction bases outside the gene matches: 11. This CDR3 has 17 residues.

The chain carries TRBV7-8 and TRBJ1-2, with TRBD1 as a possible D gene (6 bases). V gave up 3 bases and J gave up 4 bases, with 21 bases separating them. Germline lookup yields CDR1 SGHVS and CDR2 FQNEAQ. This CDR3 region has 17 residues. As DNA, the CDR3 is TGTGCCAGCAGCTTGGGGGCATATACAGGGCTCGGCTATGGCTACACCTTC. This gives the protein CASSLGAYTGLGYGYTF.

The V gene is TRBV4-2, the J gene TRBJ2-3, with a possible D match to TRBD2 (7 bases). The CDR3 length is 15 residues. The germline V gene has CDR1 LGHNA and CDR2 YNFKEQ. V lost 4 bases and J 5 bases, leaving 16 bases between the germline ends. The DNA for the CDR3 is TGTGCCAGCAGCCTCGGTGGGGGAGGGGGAGATACGCAGTATTTT. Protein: CASSLGGGGGDTQYF.

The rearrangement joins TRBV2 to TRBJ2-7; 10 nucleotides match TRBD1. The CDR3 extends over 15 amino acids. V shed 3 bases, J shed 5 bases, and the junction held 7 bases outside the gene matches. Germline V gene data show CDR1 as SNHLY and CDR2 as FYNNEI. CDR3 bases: TGTGCCAGCAGTGATAGGACAGGGGGTTTCGACGAGCAGTACTTC. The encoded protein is CASSDRTGGFDEQYF.